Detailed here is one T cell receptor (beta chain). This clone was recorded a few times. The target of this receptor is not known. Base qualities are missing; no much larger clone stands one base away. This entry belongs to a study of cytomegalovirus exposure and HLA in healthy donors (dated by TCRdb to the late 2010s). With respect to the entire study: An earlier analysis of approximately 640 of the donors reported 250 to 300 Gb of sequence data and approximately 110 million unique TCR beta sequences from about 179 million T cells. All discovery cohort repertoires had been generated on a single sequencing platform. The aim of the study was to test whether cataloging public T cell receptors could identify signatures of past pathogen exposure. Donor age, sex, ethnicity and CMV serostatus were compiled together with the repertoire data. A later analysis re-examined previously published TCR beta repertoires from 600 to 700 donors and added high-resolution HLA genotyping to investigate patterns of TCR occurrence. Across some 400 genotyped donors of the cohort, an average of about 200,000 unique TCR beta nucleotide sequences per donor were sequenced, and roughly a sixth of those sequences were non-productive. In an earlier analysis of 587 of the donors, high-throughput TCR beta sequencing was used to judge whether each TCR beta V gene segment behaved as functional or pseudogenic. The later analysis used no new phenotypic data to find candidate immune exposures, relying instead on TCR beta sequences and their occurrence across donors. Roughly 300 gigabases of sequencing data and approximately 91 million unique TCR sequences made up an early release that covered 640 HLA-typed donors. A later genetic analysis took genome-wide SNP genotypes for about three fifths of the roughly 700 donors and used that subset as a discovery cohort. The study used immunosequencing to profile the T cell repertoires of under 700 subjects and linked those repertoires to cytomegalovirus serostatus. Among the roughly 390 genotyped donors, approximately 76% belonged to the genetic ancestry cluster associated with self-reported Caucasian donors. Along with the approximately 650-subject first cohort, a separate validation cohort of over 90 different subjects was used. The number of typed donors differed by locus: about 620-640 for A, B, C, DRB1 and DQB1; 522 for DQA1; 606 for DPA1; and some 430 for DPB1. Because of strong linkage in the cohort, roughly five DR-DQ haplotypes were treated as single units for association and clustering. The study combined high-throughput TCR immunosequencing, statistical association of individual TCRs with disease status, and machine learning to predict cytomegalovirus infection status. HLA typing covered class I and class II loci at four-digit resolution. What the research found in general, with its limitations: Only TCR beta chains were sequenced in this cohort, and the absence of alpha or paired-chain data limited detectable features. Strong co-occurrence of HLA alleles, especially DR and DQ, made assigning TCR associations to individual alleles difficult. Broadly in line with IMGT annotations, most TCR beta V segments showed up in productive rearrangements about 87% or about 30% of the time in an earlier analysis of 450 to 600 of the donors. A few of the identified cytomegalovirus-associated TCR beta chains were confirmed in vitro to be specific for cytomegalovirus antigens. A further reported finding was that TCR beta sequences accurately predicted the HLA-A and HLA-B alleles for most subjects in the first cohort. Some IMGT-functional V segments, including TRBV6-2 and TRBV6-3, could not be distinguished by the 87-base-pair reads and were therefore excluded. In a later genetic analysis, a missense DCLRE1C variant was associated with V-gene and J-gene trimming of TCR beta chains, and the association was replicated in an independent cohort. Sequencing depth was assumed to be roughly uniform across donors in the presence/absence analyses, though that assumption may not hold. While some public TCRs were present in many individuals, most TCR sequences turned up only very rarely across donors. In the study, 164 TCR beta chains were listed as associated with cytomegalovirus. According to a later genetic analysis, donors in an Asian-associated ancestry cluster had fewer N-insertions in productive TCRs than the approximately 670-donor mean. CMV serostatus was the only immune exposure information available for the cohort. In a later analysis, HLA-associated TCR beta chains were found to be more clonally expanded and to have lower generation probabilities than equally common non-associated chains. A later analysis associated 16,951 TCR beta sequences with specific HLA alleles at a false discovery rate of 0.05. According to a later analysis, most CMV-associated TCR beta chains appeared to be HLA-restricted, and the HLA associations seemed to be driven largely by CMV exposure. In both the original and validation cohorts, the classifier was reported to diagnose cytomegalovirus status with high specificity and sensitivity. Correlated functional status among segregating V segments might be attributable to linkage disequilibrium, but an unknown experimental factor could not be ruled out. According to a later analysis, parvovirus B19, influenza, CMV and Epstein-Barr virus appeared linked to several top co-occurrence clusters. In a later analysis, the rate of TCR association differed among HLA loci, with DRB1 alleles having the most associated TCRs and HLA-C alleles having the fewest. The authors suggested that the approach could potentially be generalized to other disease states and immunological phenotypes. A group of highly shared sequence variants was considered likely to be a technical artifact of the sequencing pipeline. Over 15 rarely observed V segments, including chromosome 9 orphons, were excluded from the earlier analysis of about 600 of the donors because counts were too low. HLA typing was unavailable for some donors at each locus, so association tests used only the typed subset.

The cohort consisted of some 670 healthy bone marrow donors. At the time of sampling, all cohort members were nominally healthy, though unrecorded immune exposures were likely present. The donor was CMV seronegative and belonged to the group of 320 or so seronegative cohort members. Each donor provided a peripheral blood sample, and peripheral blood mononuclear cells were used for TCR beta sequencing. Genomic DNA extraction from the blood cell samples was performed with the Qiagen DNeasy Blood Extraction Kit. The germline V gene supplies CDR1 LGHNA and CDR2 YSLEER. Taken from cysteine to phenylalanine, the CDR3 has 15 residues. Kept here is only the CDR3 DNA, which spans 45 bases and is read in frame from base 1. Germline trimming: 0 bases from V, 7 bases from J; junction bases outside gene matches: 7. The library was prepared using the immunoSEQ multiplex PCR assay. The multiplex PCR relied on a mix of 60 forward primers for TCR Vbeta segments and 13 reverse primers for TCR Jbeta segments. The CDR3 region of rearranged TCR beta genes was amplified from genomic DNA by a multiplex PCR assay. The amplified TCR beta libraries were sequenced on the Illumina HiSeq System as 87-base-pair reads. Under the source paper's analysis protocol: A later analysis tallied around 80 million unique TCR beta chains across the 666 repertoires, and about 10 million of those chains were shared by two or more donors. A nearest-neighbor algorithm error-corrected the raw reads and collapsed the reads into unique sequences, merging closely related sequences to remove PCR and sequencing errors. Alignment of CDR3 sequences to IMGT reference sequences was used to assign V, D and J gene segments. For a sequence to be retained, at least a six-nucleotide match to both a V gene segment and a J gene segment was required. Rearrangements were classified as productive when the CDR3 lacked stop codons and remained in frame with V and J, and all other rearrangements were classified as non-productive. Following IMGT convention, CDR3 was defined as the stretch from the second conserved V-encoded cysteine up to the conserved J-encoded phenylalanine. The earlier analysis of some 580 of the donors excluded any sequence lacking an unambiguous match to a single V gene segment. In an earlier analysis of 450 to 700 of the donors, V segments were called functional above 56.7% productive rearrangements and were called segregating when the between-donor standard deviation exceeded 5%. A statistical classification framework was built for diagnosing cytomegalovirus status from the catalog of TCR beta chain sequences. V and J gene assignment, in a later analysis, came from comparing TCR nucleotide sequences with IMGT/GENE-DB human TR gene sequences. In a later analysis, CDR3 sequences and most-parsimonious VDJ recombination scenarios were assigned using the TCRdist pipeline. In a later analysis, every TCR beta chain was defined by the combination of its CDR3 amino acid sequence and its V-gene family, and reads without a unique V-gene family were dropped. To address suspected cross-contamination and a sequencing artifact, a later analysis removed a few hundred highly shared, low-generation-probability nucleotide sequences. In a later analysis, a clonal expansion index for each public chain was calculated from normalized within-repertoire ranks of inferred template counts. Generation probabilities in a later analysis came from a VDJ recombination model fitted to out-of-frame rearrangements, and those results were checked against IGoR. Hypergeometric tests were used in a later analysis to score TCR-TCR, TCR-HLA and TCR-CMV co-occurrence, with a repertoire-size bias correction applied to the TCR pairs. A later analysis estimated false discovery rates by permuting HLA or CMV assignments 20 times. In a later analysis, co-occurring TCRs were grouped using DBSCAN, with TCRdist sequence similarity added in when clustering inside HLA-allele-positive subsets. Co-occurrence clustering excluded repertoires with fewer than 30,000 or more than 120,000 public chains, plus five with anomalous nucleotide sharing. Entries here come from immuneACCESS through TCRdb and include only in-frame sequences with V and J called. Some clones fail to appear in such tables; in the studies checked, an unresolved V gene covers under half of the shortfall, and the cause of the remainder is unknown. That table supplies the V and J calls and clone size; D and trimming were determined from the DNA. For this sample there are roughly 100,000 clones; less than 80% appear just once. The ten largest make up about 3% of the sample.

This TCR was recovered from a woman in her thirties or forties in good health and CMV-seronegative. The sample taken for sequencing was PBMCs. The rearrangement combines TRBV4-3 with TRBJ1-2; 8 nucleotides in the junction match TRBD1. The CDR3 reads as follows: CASSQDDRGSRGYTF. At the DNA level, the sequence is TGCGCCAGCAGCCAAGACGACAGGGGTTCACGTGGCTACACCTTC.